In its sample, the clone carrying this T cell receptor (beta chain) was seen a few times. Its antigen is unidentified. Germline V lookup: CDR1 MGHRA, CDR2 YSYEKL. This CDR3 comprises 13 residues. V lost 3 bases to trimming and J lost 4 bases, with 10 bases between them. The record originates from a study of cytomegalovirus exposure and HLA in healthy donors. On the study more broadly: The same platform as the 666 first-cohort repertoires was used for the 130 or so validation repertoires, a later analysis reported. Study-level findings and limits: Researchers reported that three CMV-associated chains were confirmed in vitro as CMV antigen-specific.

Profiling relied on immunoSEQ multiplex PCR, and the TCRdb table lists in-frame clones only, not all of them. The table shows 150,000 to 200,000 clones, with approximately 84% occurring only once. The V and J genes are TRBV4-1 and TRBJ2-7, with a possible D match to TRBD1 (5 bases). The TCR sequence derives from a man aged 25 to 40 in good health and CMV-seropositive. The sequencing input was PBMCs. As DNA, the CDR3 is TGCGCCAGCAGCCAGATAGACAGTTACGAGCAGTACTTC. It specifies CASSQIDSYEQYF.